Presented here are 11 T cell receptor beta chains from one specimen sequenced in a study of early T cells in non-severe SARS-CoV-2 infection (dated by TCRdb to about 2021). The library came from 5' RACE. The sample was run on a NextSeq 500. The public reads were reanalyzed by TCRdb: fastp trimming at Q25, MiXCR alignment, in-frame beta chains only. Identical CDR3 proteins give one entry, which carries the most common genes and DNA. The sample has approximately 50,000 distinct CDR3 sequences on record, approximately 8.1% of them singletons. The leading ten clones occupy approximately 5% of the sample. What was sequenced was whole blood. The source is an adult who was a healthcare worker with PCR-confirmed SARS-CoV-2 infection or an uninfected control (not recorded which).

This clonotype was observed at least ten times. The rearrangement joins TRBV25-1 to TRBJ1-1; D might be TRBD1 (6 bases). CDR3 length: 17 amino acids. Germline loops: CDR1 MGHDK, CDR2 SYGVNS. Trimming shortened V by 5 bases and J by 0 bases, and 19 bases separated the two germline ends. As DNA, the CDR3 is TGTGCCAGCAGTCCCTCGCGACAGGTTCGAATGAACACTGAAGCTTTCTTT. It yields the protein CASSPSRQVRMNTEAFF.

This clonotype was counted at least ten times. The rearrangement links TRBV7-9 to TRBJ1-1; D may be TRBD1 (5 bases). This CDR3 spans 14 amino acids. Germline V lookup: CDR1 SEHNR, CDR2 FQNEAQ (reference sequence). V lost 6 bases to trimming and J lost 6 bases, with 17 bases between them. CDR3 sequence reads: CASRSGTSISEAFF. The CDR3, as DNA: TGTGCCAGCAGATCCGGGACTTCAATTTCTGAAGCTTTCTTT.

The chain uses TRBV3-1 and TRBJ2-5; no clear D gene. The germline V and J ends were trimmed by 0 bases and 5 bases, with 16 bases remaining between them. The germline V gene encodes CDR1 LGHDT and CDR2 YNNKEL (reference sequence). CDR3 length: 16 amino acids. The CDR3 DNA follows: TGTGCCAGCAGCCAAGATTCCACGGGTGAGGCGGAGACCCAGTACTTC. It specifies CASSQDSTGEAETQYF.

The rearrangement links TRBV7-2 to TRBJ1-2; TRBD1 agrees at 8 bases. The CDR3 contains 15 residues. CDR1 and CDR2 (germline): SGHTA, FQGNSA. The V segment lost 5 bases and the J segment 3 bases; nucleotides outside the gene matches: 8. The CDR3 loop reads CASSPTPGGDYGYTF. The CDR3 bases are TGTGCCAGCAGCCCGACCCCAGGGGGCGACTATGGCTACACCTTC.

This clonotype has just a few counts. The chain links TRBV5-1 to TRBJ1-5; D may be TRBD1 (6 bases). The V gene lost 3 bases and the J gene lost 0 bases, with 10 bases spanning the gap. This CDR3 contains 15 residues. Per the germline V gene, CDR1 is SGHRS and CDR2 is YFSETQ. This chain's CDR3 is CASSSTGNSNQPQHF. The DNA for the CDR3 is TGCGCCAGCAGCTCTACAGGGAATAGCAATCAGCCCCAGCATTTT. The entire variable domain, with the rest obtained from reference TRBV5-1 and TRBJ1-5, is as follows: KAGVTQTPRYLIKTRGQQVTLSCSPISGHRSVSWYQQTPGQGLQFLFEYFSETQRNKGNFPGRFSGRQFSNSRSEMNVSTLELGDSALYLCASSSTGNSNQPQHFGDGTRLSIL.

This clonotype was seen at least ten times. The chain joins TRBV18 to TRBJ1-1, with no clear D. There are 12 residues in the CDR3. The germline CDR1 and CDR2 sequences are KGHSH and LQKENI. Trimming took off 2 bases at V and 6 bases at J, with 7 bases between the two ends. As DNA, the CDR3 is TGTGCCAGCTCACCAGTACCAGCTGAAGCTTTCTTT. Its protein product is CASSPVPAEAFF. Combining the CDR3 with reference TRBV18 and TRBJ1-1 gives the whole variable domain NAGVMQNPRHLVRRRGQEARLRCSPMKGHSHVYWYRQLPEEGLKFMVYLQKENIIDESGMPKERFSAEFPKEGPSILRIQQVVRGDSAAYFCASSPVPAEAFFGQGTRLTVV.

Points on this clonotype: A read error may explain this, as a much larger clone is one base away. The chain has TRBV20-1 and TRBJ1-1; TRBD1 matches at 8 bases. Germline-derived CDR1 and CDR2 are DFQATT and SNEGSKA (reference sequence). CDR3 length: 14 residues. The CDR3 DNA sequence: TGCAGTGCCCCTCTCCCCCGGCAGGGGGCTGAAGCTTCCTTT. It specifies CSAPLPRQGAEASF.

At least ten counts were recorded for this clonotype. The gene calls are TRBV11-2 and TRBJ2-2; D remains unclear. In germline, CDR1 is SGHAT, CDR2 FQNNGV. This CDR3 is built from 14 residues. V was shortened by 5 bases and J by 1 base, with 8 bases between the two germline ends. Written as DNA, the CDR3 is TGTGCCAGCAGCCAGAAGAGGAACACCGGGGAGCTGTTTTTT. This gives the protein CASSQKRNTGELFF.

A few counts support this clonotype. For the CDR3, the DNA is TGTGCCAGCAGGCCCACCAGGGTCACTGAAGCTTTCTTT. Protein: CASRPTRVTEAFF. The rearrangement uses TRBV6-2 or TRBV6-3 and TRBJ1-1, with TRBD1 as a possible D gene (5 bases). Germline V gene sequence: CDR1 MNHEY, CDR2 SVGEGT. The length of the CDR3 is 13 residues. V dropped 6 bases and J dropped 4 bases, with 12 bases sitting between them.

This clonotype was seen many times. This chain connects TRBV5-4 to TRBJ1-2; possibly TRBD1 for D (5 bases). This CDR3 spans 14 amino acids. Trimming removed 4 bases from V and 4 bases from J, with 14 bases in between. CDR1 and CDR2 (germline): SGHNT, YYREEE (reference sequence). The CDR3 sequence is CASSATAIPYGYTF. The CDR3, as DNA: TGTGCCAGCAGCGCGACAGCAATCCCCTATGGCTACACCTTC.

This clonotype is a singleton in its sample. The gene calls are TRBV5-6 and TRBJ2-5; D gene unclear. Germline CDR1 SGHDT, CDR2 YYEEEE. The CDR3 covers 14 residues. V lost 0 bases to trimming and J lost 0 bases, with 6 bases between them. CDR3 nucleotides: TGTGCCAGCAGCTTGGGCAGAAACCAAGAGACCCAGTACTTC. The encoded protein is CASSLGRNQETQYF.